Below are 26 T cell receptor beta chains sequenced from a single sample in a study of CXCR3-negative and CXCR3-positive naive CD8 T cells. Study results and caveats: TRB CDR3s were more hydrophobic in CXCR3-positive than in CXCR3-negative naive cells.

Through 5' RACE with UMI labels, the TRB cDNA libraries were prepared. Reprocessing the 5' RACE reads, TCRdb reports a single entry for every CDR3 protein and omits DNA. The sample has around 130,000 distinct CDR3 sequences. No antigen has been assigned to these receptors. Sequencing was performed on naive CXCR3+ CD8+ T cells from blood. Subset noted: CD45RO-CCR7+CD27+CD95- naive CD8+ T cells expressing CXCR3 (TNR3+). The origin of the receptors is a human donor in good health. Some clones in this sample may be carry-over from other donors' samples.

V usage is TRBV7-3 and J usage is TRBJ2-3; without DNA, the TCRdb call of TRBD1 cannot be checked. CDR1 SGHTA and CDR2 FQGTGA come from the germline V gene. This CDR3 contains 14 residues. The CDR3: CASSPQGAADTQYF.

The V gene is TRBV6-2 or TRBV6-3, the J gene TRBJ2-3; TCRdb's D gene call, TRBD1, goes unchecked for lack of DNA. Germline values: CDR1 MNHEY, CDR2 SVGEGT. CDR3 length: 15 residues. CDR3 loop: CASSTGTESTDTQYF.

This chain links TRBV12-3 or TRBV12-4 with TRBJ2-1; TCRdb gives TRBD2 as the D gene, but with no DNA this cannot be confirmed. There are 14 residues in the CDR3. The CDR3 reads CASSLVGLSDEQFF.

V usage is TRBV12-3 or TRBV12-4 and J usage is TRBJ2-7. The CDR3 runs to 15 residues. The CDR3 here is CASSLEGVSSYEQYF.

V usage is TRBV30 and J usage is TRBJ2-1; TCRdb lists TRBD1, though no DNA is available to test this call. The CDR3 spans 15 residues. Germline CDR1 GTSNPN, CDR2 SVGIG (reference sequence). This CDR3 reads CAWSPGQGGYNEQFF.

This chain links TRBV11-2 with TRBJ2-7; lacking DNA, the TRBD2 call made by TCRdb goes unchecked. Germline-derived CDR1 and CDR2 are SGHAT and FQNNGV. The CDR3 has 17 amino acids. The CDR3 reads CASSPSRLAANSYEQYF.

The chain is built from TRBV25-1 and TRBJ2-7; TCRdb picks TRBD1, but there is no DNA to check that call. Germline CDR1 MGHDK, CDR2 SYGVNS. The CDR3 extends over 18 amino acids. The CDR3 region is CASSERGSTDQGSYEQYF.

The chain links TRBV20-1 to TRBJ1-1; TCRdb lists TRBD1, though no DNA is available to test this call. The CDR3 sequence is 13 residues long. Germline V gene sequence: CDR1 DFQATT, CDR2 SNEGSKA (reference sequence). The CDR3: CSANRVLGAEAFF.

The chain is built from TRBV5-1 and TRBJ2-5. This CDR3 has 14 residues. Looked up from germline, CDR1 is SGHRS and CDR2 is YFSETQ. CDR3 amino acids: CASSFYQEQETQYF.

The CDR3 is CSVLANTGELFF. V and J are TRBV29-1 and TRBJ2-2. The CDR3 length is 12 residues. Germline V gene data show CDR1 as SQVTM and CDR2 as ANQGSEA.

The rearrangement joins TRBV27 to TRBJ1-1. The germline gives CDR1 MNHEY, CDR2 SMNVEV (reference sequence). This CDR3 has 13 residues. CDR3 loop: CASSFEGRGEAFF.

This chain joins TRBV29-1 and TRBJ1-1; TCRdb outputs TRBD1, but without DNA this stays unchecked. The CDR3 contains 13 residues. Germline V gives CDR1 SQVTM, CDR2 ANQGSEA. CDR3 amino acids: CSASGTEATEAFF. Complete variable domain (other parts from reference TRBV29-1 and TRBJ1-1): SAVISQKPSRDICQRGTSLTIQCQVDSQVTMMFWYRQQPGQSLTLIATANQGSEATYESGFVIDKFPISRPNLTFSTLTVSNMSPEDSSIYLCSASGTEATEAFFGQGTRLTVV.

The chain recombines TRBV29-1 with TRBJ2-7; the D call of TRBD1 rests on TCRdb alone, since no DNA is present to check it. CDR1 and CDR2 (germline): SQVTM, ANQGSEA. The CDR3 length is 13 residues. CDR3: CSVTEQGTYEQYF.

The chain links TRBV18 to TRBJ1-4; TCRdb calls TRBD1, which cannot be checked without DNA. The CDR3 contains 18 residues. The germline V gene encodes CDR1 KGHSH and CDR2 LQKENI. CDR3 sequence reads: CASSPWTGGETTNEKLFF.

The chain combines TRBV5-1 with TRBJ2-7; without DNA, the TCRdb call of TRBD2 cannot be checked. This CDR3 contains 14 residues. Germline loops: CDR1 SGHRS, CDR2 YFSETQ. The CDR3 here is CASSLDGGNYEQYF.

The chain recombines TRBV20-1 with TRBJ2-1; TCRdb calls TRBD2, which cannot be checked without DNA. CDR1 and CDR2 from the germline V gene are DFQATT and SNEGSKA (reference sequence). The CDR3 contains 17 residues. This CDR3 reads CSARDSVAGTLYNEQFF.

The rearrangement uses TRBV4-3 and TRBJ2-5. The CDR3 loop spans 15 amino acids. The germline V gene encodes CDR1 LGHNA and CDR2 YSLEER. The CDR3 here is CASSQDAGYQETQYF.

The CDR3 reads CASSLAGDSHYEQYF. The rearrangement links TRBV5-1 to TRBJ2-7; TCRdb's assignment of TRBD1 cannot be checked, as there is no DNA. Per the germline V gene, CDR1 is SGHRS and CDR2 is YFSETQ. The length of the CDR3 is 15 residues.

CDR3 sequence reads: CASSQRGGSTDTQYF. The chain couples TRBV6-5 to TRBJ2-3; the D call of TRBD2 rests on TCRdb alone, since no DNA is present to check it. The CDR3 contains 15 residues. CDR1 is MNHEY, CDR2 SVGAGI, per germline.

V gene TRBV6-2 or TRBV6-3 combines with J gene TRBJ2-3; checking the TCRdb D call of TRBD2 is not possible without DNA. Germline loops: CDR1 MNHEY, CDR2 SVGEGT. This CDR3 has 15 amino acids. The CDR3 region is CASSYIIPPSDTQYF.

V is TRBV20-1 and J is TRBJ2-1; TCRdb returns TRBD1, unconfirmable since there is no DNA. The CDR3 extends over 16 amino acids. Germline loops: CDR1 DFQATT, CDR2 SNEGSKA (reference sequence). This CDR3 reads CSARDVGAASGREQFF.

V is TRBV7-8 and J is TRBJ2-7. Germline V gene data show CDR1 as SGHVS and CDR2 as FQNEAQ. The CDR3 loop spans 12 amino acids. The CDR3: CASKLMGYEQYF.

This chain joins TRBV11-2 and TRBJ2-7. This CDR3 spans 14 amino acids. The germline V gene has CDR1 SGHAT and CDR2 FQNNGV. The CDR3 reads CASSPSGGSYEQYF.

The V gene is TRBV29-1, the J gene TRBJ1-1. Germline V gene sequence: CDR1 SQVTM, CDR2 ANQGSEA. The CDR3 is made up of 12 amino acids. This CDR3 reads CSVEGMNTEAFF.

This chain's CDR3 is CASSQLADSYNEQFF. V is TRBV4-1 and J is TRBJ2-1; TCRdb outputs TRBD2, but without DNA this stays unchecked. The CDR3 runs 15 residues. In germline, CDR1 is MGHRA, CDR2 YSYEKL.

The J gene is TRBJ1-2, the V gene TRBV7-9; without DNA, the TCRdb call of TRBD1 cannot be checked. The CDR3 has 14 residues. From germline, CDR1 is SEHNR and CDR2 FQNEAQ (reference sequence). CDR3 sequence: CASSWPQGDYGYTF.